This T cell receptor (beta chain) was recovered during a study of blood T cell repertoires in COVID-19. Study details: PBMCs, B-cell-depleted T cells, or T cells were the source of the cDNA or gDNA that made up the material.

CDR3 length: 16 amino acids. V lost 1 base and J lost 4, with 14 bases in between. The germline V gene has CDR1 GTSNPN and CDR2 SVGIG (reference sequence). This clone is a singleton in its sample. The data were produced by immunoSEQ multiplex PCR, yet TCRdb's version contains in-frame clones alone and is incomplete. This table has about 190,000 clones, around 86% appearing once. Sequencing used peripheral blood. The chain links TRBV30 to TRBJ1-6; D call uncertain. The TCR originated in a man aged 40-49 years with active or convalescent COVID-19. The CDR3 protein is CAWSERVHAYNSPLHF. The CDR3 DNA reads TGTGCCTGGAGTGAAAGAGTGCACGCGTATAATTCACCCCTCCACTTT.